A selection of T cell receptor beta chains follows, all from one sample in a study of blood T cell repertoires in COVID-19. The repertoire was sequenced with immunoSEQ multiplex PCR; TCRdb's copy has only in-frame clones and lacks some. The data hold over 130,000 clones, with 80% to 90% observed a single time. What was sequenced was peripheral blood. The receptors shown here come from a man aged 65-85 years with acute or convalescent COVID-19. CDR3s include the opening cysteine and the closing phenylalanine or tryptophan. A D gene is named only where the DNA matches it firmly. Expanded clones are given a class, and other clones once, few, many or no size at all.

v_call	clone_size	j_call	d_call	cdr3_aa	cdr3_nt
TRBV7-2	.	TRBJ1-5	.	CASSLVQGSNQPQHF	TGTGCCAGCAGCTTAGTTCAGGGGAGCAATCAGCCCCAGCATTTT
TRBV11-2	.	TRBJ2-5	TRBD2	CASSPGGTSGIQETQYF	TGTGCCAGCAGCCCCGGAGGGACTAGCGGTATCCAAGAGACCCAGTACTTC
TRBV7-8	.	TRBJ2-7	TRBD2	CASSARTSGGYEQYF	TGTGCCAGCAGCGCCCGGACTAGCGGGGGCTACGAGCAGTACTTC
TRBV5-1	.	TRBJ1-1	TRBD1	CASSLINRGNTEAFF	TGCGCCAGCAGCTTAATAAACAGGGGAAACACTGAAGCTTTCTTT
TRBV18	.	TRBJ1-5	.	CASSPNRGNQPQHF	TGTGCCAGCTCACCAAACAGGGGCAATCAGCCCCAGCATTTT
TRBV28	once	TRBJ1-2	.	CASSLAGHGYTF	TGTGCCAGCAGTTTAGCAGGGCATGGCTACACCTTC
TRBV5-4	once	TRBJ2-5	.	CASSFGETQYF	TGTGCCAGCAGCTTCGGGGAGACCCAGTACTTC
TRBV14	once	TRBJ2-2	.	CASSPAGNTGELFF	TGTGCCAGCAGCCCAGCGGGTAACACCGGGGAGCTGTTTTTT
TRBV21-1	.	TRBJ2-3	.	CASSKKNSLLHTDTQYF	TGTGCCAGCAGCAAAAAAAATTCCCTCTTACACACAGATACGCAGTATTTT
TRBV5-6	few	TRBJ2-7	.	CASSLWVRLSYEQYF	TGTGCCAGCAGCTTGTGGGTCAGGTTGTCCTACGAGCAGTACTTC
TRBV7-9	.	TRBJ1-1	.	CASSLGLLNSEAFF	TGTGCCAGCAGCCTCGGACTCCTGAACAGTGAAGCTTTCTTT
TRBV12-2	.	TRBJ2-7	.	CASPRSGSYEQYF	TGTGCAAGTCCTCGAAGCGGATCCTACGAGCAGTACTTC
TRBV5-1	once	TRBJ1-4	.	CASSGEPTNEKLFF	TGCGCCAGCAGTGGGGAGCCAACTAATGAAAAACTGTTTTTT
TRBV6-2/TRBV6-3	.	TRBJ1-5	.	CASSYYGGVSNQPQHF	TGTGCCAGCAGTTACTATGGAGGGGTTAGCAATCAGCCCCAGCATTTT
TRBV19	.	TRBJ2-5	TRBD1	CASSLGTGIETQYF	TGTGCCAGTAGTCTCGGGACAGGGATCGAGACCCAGTACTTC
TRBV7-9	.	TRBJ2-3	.	CASSLGDTDTQYF	TGTGCCAGCAGCTTAGGAGACACAGATACGCAGTATTTT
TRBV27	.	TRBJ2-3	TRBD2	CASSLKWREGPPDTQYF	TGTGCCAGCAGTTTAAAGTGGCGGGAGGGCCCGCCAGATACGCAGTATTTT
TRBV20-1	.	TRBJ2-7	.	CSASGPVYEQYF	TGCAGTGCTAGTGGGCCAGTCTACGAGCAGTACTTC
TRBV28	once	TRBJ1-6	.	CASSFGGLTSPLHF	TGTGCCAGCAGTTTTGGAGGGCTTACGTCACCCCTCCACTTT
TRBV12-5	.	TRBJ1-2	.	CASGFRSSSGVYGYTF	TGTGCTAGTGGTTTCAGGTCCTCTTCCGGGGTCTATGGCTACACCTTC
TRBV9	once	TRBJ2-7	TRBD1	CASSGTGATNEQYF	TGTGCCAGCAGTGGGACAGGGGCGACGAACGAGCAGTACTTC
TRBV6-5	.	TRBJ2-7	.	CASSSDYEQYF	TGTGCCAGCAGCTCAGACTACGAGCAGTACTTC
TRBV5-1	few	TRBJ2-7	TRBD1	CASSGQGVNEQYF	TGCGCCAGCTCGGGACAGGGTGTCAACGAGCAGTACTTC
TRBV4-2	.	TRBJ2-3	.	CASSQDLAAGTSYTDTQYF	TGTGCCAGCAGCCAAGATCTGGCCGCCGGTACTAGTTACACAGATACGCAGTATTTT
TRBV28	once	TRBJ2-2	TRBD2	CASSLFGGRGSGELFF	TGTGCCAGCAGTTTATTCGGCGGGAGGGGAAGCGGGGAGCTGTTTTTT
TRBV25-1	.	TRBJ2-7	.	CASSVPGAYEQYF	TGTGCCAGCAGTGTGCCAGGGGCCTACGAGCAGTACTTC
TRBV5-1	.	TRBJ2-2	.	CASTGLYTGELFF	TGCGCCAGCACTGGACTGTACACCGGGGAGCTGTTTTTT
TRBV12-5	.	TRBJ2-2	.	CASGLPLPPANGELFF	TGTGCTAGTGGTTTGCCCCTCCCCCCCGCGAACGGGGAGCTGTTTTTT
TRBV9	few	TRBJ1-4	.	CASSVGLGATGEKLFF	TGTGCCAGCAGCGTAGGTTTAGGGGCAACGGGTGAAAAACTGTTTTTT
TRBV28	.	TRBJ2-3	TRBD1	CASSVTGATDTQYF	TGTGCCAGCAGTGTAACAGGGGCCACTGATACGCAGTATTTT
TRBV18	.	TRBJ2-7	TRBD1	CASSPTGVVPHEQYF	TGTGCCAGCTCACCGACAGGGGTCGTTCCCCACGAGCAGTACTTC
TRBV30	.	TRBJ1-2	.	CAWTLGLGGGYTF	TGTGCCTGGACCCTGGGACTGGGGGGGGGCTACACCTTC
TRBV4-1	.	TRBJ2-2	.	CASSQDGGITTGELFF	TGCGCCAGCAGCCAAGATGGAGGGATCACCACCGGGGAGCTGTTTTTT
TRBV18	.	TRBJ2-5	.	CASSPVRETQYF	TGTGCCAGCTCACCAGTTCGGGAGACCCAGTACTTC
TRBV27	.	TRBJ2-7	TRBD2	CASSLKAGGPYEQYF	TGTGCCAGCAGTCTAAAAGCGGGAGGCCCCTACGAGCAGTACTTC
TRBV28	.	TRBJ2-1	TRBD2	CASTLPTSGSINEQFF	TGTGCCAGCACTTTACCCACTAGCGGGAGTATCAATGAGCAGTTCTTC
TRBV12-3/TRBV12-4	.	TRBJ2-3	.	CASSLQITDTQYF	TGTGCCAGCAGTTTACAGATCACAGATACGCAGTATTTT
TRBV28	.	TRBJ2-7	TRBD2	CATQSGTWAEQYF	TGTGCCACTCAGAGCGGGACCTGGGCCGAGCAGTACTTC
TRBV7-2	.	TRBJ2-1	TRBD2	CASSSSGRLHNEQFF	TGTGCCAGCAGCTCTAGCGGGAGGCTCCACAATGAGCAGTTCTTC
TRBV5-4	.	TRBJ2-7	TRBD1	CASSSLDRALHEQYF	TGTGCCAGCAGCTCCCTGGACAGGGCACTACACGAGCAGTACTTC
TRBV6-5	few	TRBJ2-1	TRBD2	CASRGSGKGNEQFF	TGTGCCAGCAGAGGGAGCGGGAAAGGGAATGAGCAGTTCTTC
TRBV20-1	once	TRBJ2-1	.	CSASEDYLQQFF	TGCAGTGCTAGTGAGGACTACCTACAGCAGTTCTTC
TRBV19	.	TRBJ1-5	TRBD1	CASNTDRAQPQHF	TGTGCCAGTAATACGGACAGGGCTCAGCCCCAGCATTTT
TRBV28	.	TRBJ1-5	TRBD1	CASSRDRGGQPQHF	TGTGCCAGCAGTCGTGACAGGGGAGGTCAGCCCCAGCATTTT
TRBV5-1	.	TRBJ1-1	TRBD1	CASSLMGQGDTEAFF	TGCGCCAGCAGCTTGATGGGACAGGGAGACACTGAAGCTTTCTTT
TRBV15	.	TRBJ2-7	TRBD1	CATSIRDRRYEQYF	TGTGCCACCAGCATCCGGGACAGGCGATACGAGCAGTACTTC
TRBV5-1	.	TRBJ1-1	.	CASSFNRLMNTEAFF	TGCGCCAGCAGCTTTAACAGGCTTATGAACACTGAAGCTTTCTTT
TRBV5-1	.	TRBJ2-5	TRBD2	CASSLLRGQETQYF	TGCGCCAGCAGCTTGTTGCGGGGGCAAGAGACCCAGTACTTC
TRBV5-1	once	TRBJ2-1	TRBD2	CASSSESSGSYNEQFF	TGCGCCAGCAGCTCCGAATCTAGCGGGAGCTACAATGAGCAGTTCTTC
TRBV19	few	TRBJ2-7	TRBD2	CASSIGTSGRAIEQYF	TGTGCCAGTAGTATCGGGACTAGCGGGAGGGCCATCGAGCAGTACTTC
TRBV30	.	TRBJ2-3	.	CAWRGDRNTDTQYF	TGTGCCTGGAGGGGCGACAGGAACACAGATACGCAGTATTTT
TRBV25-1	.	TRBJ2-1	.	CASSEAQVGNEQFF	TGTGCCAGCAGTGAAGCCCAGGTCGGTAATGAGCAGTTCTTC
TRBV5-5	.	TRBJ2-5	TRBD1	CASSLGQGFQETQYF	TGTGCCAGCAGCTTAGGACAGGGGTTTCAAGAGACCCAGTACTTC